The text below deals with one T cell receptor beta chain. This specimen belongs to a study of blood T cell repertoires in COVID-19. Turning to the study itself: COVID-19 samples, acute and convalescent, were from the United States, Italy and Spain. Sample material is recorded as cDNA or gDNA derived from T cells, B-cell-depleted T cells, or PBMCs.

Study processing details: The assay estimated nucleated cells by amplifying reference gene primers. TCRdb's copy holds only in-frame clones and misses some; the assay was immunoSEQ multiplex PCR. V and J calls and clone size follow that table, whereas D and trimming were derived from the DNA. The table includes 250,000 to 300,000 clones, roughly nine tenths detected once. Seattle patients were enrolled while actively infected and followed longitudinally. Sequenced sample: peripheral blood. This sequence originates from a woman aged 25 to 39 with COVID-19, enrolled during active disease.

This CDR3 reads CASSITGATGELFF. The DNA for the CDR3 is TGTGCCAGTAGTATAACAGGGGCCACCGGGGAGCTGTTTTTT. The chain uses TRBV19 and TRBJ2-2; 7 nucleotides match TRBD1. Germline V gene sequence: CDR1 LNHDA, CDR2 SQIVND (reference sequence). The junction had 1 base not matched to a gene; V was cut back by 2 bases and J by 4 bases. The CDR3 has 14 residues.